Sequencing of this T cell receptor beta chain was carried out in a study of T cell responses to AZD1222 COVID-19 vaccine. TCRdb's copy holds only in-frame clones and misses some; the assay was immunoSEQ multiplex PCR. This table holds about 84,000 clones, roughly 85% found once. A remark on this clone: Its specificity is not known.

Germline assignment: CDR1 SGHNT and CDR2 YYREEE (reference sequence). Trimming took 4 bases from V and 5 from J, leaving 12 bases between them. The CDR3 runs to 13 residues. Study observations and caveats: Clonal diversity may have been underestimated in mostly white British donors. At study baseline, merely six AZD1222 recipients were seropositive.

Investigators merged groups given second doses at roughly 4 or roughly 12 weeks. The V and J genes are TRBV5-4 and TRBJ2-5, with D perhaps matching TRBD1 or TRBD2 (5 bases each). Sequenced here: peripheral blood, sampled 28 days after the second AZD1222 dose. The origin of this receptor is an adult who received the AZD1222 COVID-19 vaccine. The CDR3 reads CASSGDLWETQYF. The CDR3 DNA reads TGTGCCAGCAGCGGGGACCTTTGGGAGACCCAGTACTTC.